Listed here are 32 T cell receptor beta chains from one sample, sequenced in a study of cytomegalovirus exposure and HLA in healthy donors. This PCR relied on a set of 60 Vbeta primers and 13 Jbeta primers. Sequencing was performed with immunoSEQ multiplex PCR; in TCRdb, only in-frame clones are kept and a portion is missing. The sample yields around 60,000 clones, under 85% seen once. The sequencing input was PBMCs. The source of these receptors is a man aged 50 to 60 in good health and CMV-seropositive.

The rearrangement joins TRBV4-3 to TRBJ2-7; TRBD2 might be the D (7 bases). This CDR3 has 15 amino acids. CDR1 is LGHNA and CDR2 is YSLEER in the germline V gene. V was trimmed by 4 bases and J by 3 bases, leaving 16 bases between them. CDR3 loop: CASSLLEGGFYEQYF. The CDR3 region has the DNA TGCGCCAGCAGCCTCCTCGAGGGGGGGTTCTACGAGCAGTACTTC.

V and J are TRBV11-1 and TRBJ2-3; 8 nucleotides align to TRBD2. Germline-derived CDR1 and CDR2 are SGHAT and FQDESV (reference sequence). This CDR3 has 18 residues. J gave up 7 bases and V 5 bases, and 20 bases lay outside the gene matches. Written as DNA, the CDR3 is TGTGCCAGCAGCCGATGGGATGTCCGGACTAGCCCCACCCATACGCAGTATTTT. Translating it yields CASSRWDVRTSPTHTQYF.

The rearrangement uses TRBV5-1 and TRBJ2-3; perhaps TRBD2 as D (6 bases). The CDR3 totals 15 residues. The V and J ends lost 1 base and 0 bases respectively, with 9 bases between them. Germline V gene data show CDR1 as SGHRS and CDR2 as YFSETQ. The CDR3 here is CASSLPGGSTDTQYF. The CDR3 DNA is TGCGCCAGCAGCTTGCCTGGGGGGAGCACAGATACGCAGTATTTT.

This chain joins TRBV19 and TRBJ2-3, with 8 bases matching TRBD1. Germline V CDR1 and CDR2: LNHDA, SQIVND (reference sequence). After removal of 5 bases from V and 11 bases from J, the junction contained 12 bases not matched to a gene. The CDR3 contains 14 residues. The CDR3 reads CASSAGQGTGMQYF. CDR3 sequence (DNA): TGTGCCAGTAGTGCTGGACAGGGCACGGGTATGCAGTATTTT. The full variable domain, rest sourced from reference TRBV19 and TRBJ2-3, is DGGITQSPKYLFRKEGQNVTLSCEQNLNHDAMYWYRQDPGQGLRLIYYSQIVNDFQKGDIAEGYSVSREKKESFPLTVTSAQKNPTAFYLCASSAGQGTGMQYFGPGTRLTVL.

The rearrangement links TRBV6-5 to TRBJ2-7; 8 bases are a match to TRBD2. CDR3 length: 15 amino acids. V was pared by 8 bases and J by 7 bases, with 16 bases of the junction left unmatched. CDR1 and CDR2 (germline): MNHEY, SVGAGI. CDR3 sequence: CASRNKAGVDGEQYF. The CDR3 DNA sequence: TGTGCCAGCCGGAACAAAGCGGGGGTTGATGGGGAGCAGTACTTC.

The chain couples TRBV7-3 to TRBJ2-6; 7 nucleotides agree with TRBD1. J gave up 0 bases and V 5 bases, and 4 bases lay outside the gene matches. Germline V gives CDR1 SGHTA, CDR2 FQGTGA. This CDR3 comprises 16 residues. The CDR3 nucleotides read TGTGCCAGCAGCCGACAGGGTTCCTCTGGGGCCAACGTCCTGACTTTC. Translating it yields CASSRQGSSGANVLTF.

This clone has a handful of counts. With only one base between it and a far larger clone, this is likely a read error. In the same sample, other DNA sequences code for this CDR3. The chain has TRBV4-1 and TRBJ2-7, with D maybe TRBD1 (6 bases). Germline-derived CDR1 and CDR2 are MGHRA and YSYEKL. The length of the CDR3 is 15 residues. V was cut by 5 bases and J by 0 bases, with 14 bases left in between. The DNA of the CDR3 is TGCGCCAGCAGCTCCCAGGGGCCCAGCTCCTACGAGCAGTACTTC. It yields the protein CASSSQGPSSYEQYF.

For the CDR3, the DNA is TGTGCCAGCAGCCGGCGGGGGGCCAACACCGGGGAGCTGTTTTTT. It translates to CASSRRGANTGELFF. The chain recombines TRBV5-6 with TRBJ2-2, with 8 bases lining up with TRBD2. Per the germline V gene, CDR1 is SGHDT and CDR2 is YYEEEE. The CDR3 runs 15 residues. J lost 2 bases, V lost 4 bases, and 4 bases had no gene match.

The J gene is TRBJ1-5, the V gene TRBV28; tentatively, D is TRBD1 (6 bases). Germline CDR1 and CDR2: MDHEN and SYDVKM. CDR3 size: 15 residues. V lost 3 bases, J lost 1 base, and 10 bases lay in between. CDR3 bases: TGTGCCAGCAGTTTCCCACAGGGAAGCAATCAGCCCCAGCATTTT. Its protein product is CASSFPQGSNQPQHF.

About this clone itself: A read error may account for a junction end that differs from germline. This chain links TRBV5-1 with TRBJ2-3; no clear D gene. In germline, CDR1 is SGHRS, CDR2 YFSETQ. This CDR3 has 11 residues. The CDR3 sequence is CASSSTDAQYF. The CDR3 DNA reads as TGCGCCAGCAGCTCCACAGATGCGCAGTATTTT.

This clone was counted between two and nine times. J is TRBJ1-2 and V is TRBV5-1; the D is unclear. V lost 3 bases to trimming and J lost 0 bases, with 9 bases between them. CDR3 size: 14 residues. Germline-derived CDR1 and CDR2 are SGHRS and YFSETQ. In DNA, the CDR3 is TGCGCCAGCAGCTCAGCGGGAGCTAACTATGGCTACACCTTC. Protein sequence: CASSSAGANYGYTF.

The rearrangement joins TRBV10-1 to TRBJ2-1; 14 bases match TRBD2. The V and J ends lost 0 bases and 10 bases, in that order; junction bases with no gene match: 2. This CDR3 spans 15 amino acids. CDR1 and CDR2 from the germline V gene are WNHNN and SYGVQD (reference sequence). The CDR3 DNA sequence: TGCGCCAGCAGTGAGTCGACTAGCGGGAGGGCCGAGCAGTTCTTC. The encoded protein is CASSESTSGRAEQFF.

This clone was recorded once. V is TRBV7-6 and J is TRBJ1-1; D not resolved. From germline, CDR1 is SGHVS and CDR2 FNYEAQ. Trimming shortened V by 5 bases and J by 0 bases, and 16 bases separated the two germline ends. This CDR3 is 16 amino acids long. The CDR3 protein is CASSHSAGRMNTEAFF. Written as DNA, the CDR3 is TGTGCCAGCAGCCATTCAGCGGGCCGAATGAACACTGAAGCTTTCTTT. Combining the CDR3 with reference TRBV7-6 and TRBJ1-1 gives the whole variable domain GAGVSQSPRYKVTKRGQDVALRCDPISGHVSLYWYRQALGQGPEFLTYFNYEAQQDKSGLPNDRFSAERPEGSISTLTIQRTEQRDSAMYRCASSHSAGRMNTEAFFGQGTRLTVV.

This clone was observed a handful of times. The gene calls are TRBV7-9 and TRBJ2-7; possibly TRBD1 for D (6 bases). CDR1 and CDR2 from the germline V gene are SEHNR and FQNEAQ (reference sequence). V lost 3 bases, J lost 5 bases, and 11 bases lay in between. There are 13 residues in the CDR3. This chain's CDR3 is CASSFRGIDEQYF. The CDR3 region has the DNA TGTGCCAGCAGCTTCAGGGGAATCGACGAGCAGTACTTC.

The chain uses TRBV5-1 and TRBJ2-3, with D perhaps matching TRBD2 (5 bases). The V and J ends lost 0 bases and 1 base respectively, with 12 bases between them. The CDR3 is made up of 16 amino acids. CDR1 is SGHRS, CDR2 YFSETQ, per germline. The CDR3 coding sequence is TGCGCCAGCAGCTTGGGTGCCCCCGGGGGCACAGATACGCAGTATTTT. Amino acids: CASSLGAPGGTDTQYF.

This clone was counted a single time. The rearrangement links TRBV9 to TRBJ2-5; 8 bases map to TRBD2. Per germline, CDR1 SGDLS and CDR2 YYNGEE. V lost 3 bases, J lost 2 bases, and 6 bases stayed unmatched. The CDR3 sequence is 15 residues long. CDR3 in DNA: TGTGCCAGCAGCGCCGGACTAGCTCTTCAAGAGACCCAGTACTTC. As protein: CASSAGLALQETQYF.

This clone was observed a few times. DNA of the CDR3: TGTGCCAGCAGTTACCGGAACAGAGACACTGAAGCTTTCTTT. Amino acid sequence: CASSYRNRDTEAFF. The chain couples TRBV6-5 to TRBJ1-1; D not resolved. The CDR3 spans 14 residues. V lost 2 bases, J lost 3 bases, and 10 bases lay in between. Germline lookup yields CDR1 MNHEY and CDR2 SVGAGI.

CDR3 sequence: CASSLFPGSSGNTIYF. The CDR3 DNA follows: TGTGCCAGCAGTTTATTCCCCGGGAGCTCTGGAAACACCATATATTTT. The chain links TRBV27 to TRBJ1-3; no definite D call. CDR1 is MNHEY, CDR2 SMNVEV, per germline (reference sequence). The CDR3 has 16 amino acids. V shed 1 base and J shed 0 bases, with 10 bases lying between them.

The table lists this clone with a few counts. Written as DNA, the CDR3 is TGCGCCAGCAGCCGCGGTGGCGGGGGGGCGAGTGAGCAGTTCTTC. This translates into CASSRGGGGASEQFF. The rearrangement uses TRBV5-1 and TRBJ2-1; TRBD2 matches 9 bases. Germline V lookup: CDR1 SGHRS, CDR2 YFSETQ. CDR3 length: 15 residues. The ends lost 4 bases at V and 9 bases at J; junction bases unmatched: 11.

The gene calls are TRBV27 and TRBJ2-5, with D perhaps matching TRBD2 (6 bases). This CDR3 region has 16 residues. Germline V lookup: CDR1 MNHEY, CDR2 SMNVEV (reference sequence). V was pared by 1 base and J by 0 bases, with 12 bases between. This CDR3 reads CASSLFREKYQETQYF. The DNA for the CDR3 is TGTGCCAGCAGTTTATTCCGGGAGAAGTACCAAGAGACCCAGTACTTC.

For this clone: The junction departs from germline at one end; a sequencing error may be responsible. The chain carries TRBV7-9 and TRBJ1-2, with unresolved D. The CDR3 length is 12 residues. Germline loops: CDR1 SEHNR, CDR2 FQNEAQ (reference sequence). CDR3 nucleotide sequence: TGTACCAGCACCCGGGAGGCCTATGGCTACACCTTC. This translates into CTSTREAYGYTF.

In its sample, this clone was seen a few times. V is TRBV27 and J is TRBJ2-3; TRBD1 aligns across 9 bases. Trimming cost V 5 bases and J 0 bases; bases outside gene matches: 6. In germline, CDR1 is MNHEY, CDR2 SMNVEV (reference sequence). There are 16 residues in the CDR3. In nucleotides, the CDR3 is TGTGCCAGCAGTATCCTCGGGACAGGGAGCACAGATACGCAGTATTTT. This encodes CASSILGTGSTDTQYF.

CDR3 region: CASSSGTSLNEQFF. In nucleotides, the CDR3 is TGTGCCAGCAGTTCGGGGACTAGCTTGAATGAGCAGTTCTTC. V and J are TRBV28 and TRBJ2-1; 9 bases align to TRBD2. The CDR3 has 14 residues. Germline CDR1 and CDR2: MDHEN and SYDVKM. The V and J ends lost 4 bases and 7 bases, in that order; junction bases with no gene match: 5.

The chain recombines TRBV28 with TRBJ2-4; no clear D gene. Trimming removed 2 bases at V and 4 bases at J, with 3 bases between. The CDR3 totals 12 residues. Germline-derived CDR1 and CDR2 are MDHEN and SYDVKM. The CDR3 loop reads CASSLIKNIQYF. The CDR3 region has the DNA TGTGCCAGCAGTTTAATAAAAAACATTCAGTACTTC.

V and J are TRBV7-6 and TRBJ1-4, with TRBD1 matching 7 bases. This CDR3 is built from 14 residues. J was trimmed by 4 bases and V by 4 bases; bases with no gene match: 3. Germline loops: CDR1 SGHVS, CDR2 FNYEAQ. The chain's CDR3 is CASSSGQLNEKLFF. CDR3 nucleotides: TGTGCCAGCAGCTCGGGACAGCTTAATGAAAAACTGTTTTTT.

The genes are TRBV19 and TRBJ2-7, with D unresolved. V lost 4 bases to trimming and J lost 6 bases, with 16 bases between them. This CDR3 spans 14 amino acids. Germline CDR1 and CDR2: LNHDA and SQIVND (reference sequence). CDR3 residues: CASSTGSTWSEQYF. The CDR3 DNA sequence: TGTGCCAGTAGTACTGGGTCCACATGGAGCGAGCAGTACTTC.

The chain couples TRBV5-1 to TRBJ1-1, with D unresolved. This CDR3 comprises 15 residues. CDR1 and CDR2 from the germline V gene are SGHRS and YFSETQ. Deletions cut 1 base from V and 0 bases from J, with 10 bases between. The CDR3 bases are TGCGCCAGCAGCTTGACCCTGGGCCTGAACACTGAAGCTTTCTTT. It specifies CASSLTLGLNTEAFF.

This clone showed up just once. V gene TRBV4-2 combines with J gene TRBJ2-1; possible D gene TRBD2, 6 bases. Trimming pared 0 bases from V and 4 bases from J, leaving 13 bases between. The CDR3 has 16 amino acids. Germline loops: CDR1 LGHNA, CDR2 YNFKEQ. DNA for the CDR3: TGTGCCAGCAGCCAAGATCCGGCGGGGTCTTACAATGAGCAGTTCTTC. The encoded protein is CASSQDPAGSYNEQFF.

This clone was observed once. The genes are TRBV9 and TRBJ1-1; 7 positions match TRBD1. V dropped 0 bases and J dropped 0; count of bases not matched to a gene: 5. This CDR3 is 16 amino acids long. Germline V gene data show CDR1 as SGDLS and CDR2 as YYNGEE. CDR3 DNA: TGTGCCAGCAGCGTAGGGTGGCAGGGGGTGAACACTGAAGCTTTCTTT. Translation: CASSVGWQGVNTEAFF.

V usage is TRBV6-6 and J usage is TRBJ1-5; a possible D gene is TRBD1 (6 bases). The CDR3 consists of 14 residues. CDR1 and CDR2 from the germline V gene are MNHNY and SVGAGI (reference sequence). Trimming cost V 3 bases and J 5 bases, with 11 bases left between them. The CDR3 protein is CASSYQGYHQPQHF. The CDR3 DNA reads TGTGCCAGCAGTTATCAGGGGTACCATCAGCCCCAGCATTTT.

The chain has TRBV4-2 and TRBJ1-2, with 7 bases aligning to TRBD1. V lost 4 bases, J lost 8 bases, and 7 bases stayed unmatched. Germline V gives CDR1 LGHNA, CDR2 YNFKEQ. The CDR3 has 13 amino acids. The CDR3 spells CASSLDRAGGYTF. CDR3 nucleotides: TGTGCCAGCAGCCTCGACAGGGCTGGAGGCTACACCTTC.

This clone was detected a few times. The junction does not match germline at one end; this may be a read error. The sample carries other DNA sequences with the same CDR3. This sequence joins TRBV4-3 and TRBJ2-1; no reliable D call. This CDR3 spans 17 amino acids. CDR1 and CDR2 from the germline V gene are LGHNA and YSLEER. The CDR3 DNA sequence: TGCGCCAGCAGACAAGATCCGATCGTACTCATCTCCAATGAGCAGTTCTTC. Translation gives CASRQDPIVLISNEQFF.